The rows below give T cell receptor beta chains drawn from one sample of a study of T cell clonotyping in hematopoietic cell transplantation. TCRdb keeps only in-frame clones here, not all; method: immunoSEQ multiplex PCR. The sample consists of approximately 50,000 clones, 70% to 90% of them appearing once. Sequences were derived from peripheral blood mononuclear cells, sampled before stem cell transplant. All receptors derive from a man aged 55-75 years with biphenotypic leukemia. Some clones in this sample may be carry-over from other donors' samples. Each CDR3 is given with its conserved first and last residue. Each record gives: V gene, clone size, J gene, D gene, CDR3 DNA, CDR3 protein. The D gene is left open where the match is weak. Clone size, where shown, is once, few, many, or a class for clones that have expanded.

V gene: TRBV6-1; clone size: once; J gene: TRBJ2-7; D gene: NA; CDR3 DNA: TGTGCCAGCAGTGAAGCGCTTCTAGGCGGCTCTACCTTC; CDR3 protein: CASSEALLGGSTF
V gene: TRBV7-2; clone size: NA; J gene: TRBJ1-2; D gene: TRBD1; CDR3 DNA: TGTGCCAGCAGCCTCGACAGGGTCGGGGGCTACACCTTC; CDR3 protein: CASSLDRVGGYTF
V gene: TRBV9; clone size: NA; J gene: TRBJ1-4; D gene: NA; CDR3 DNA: TGTGCCAGCAGCGCGGATCCCTCCGCCTTGAGGGGAGGCAATGAAAAACTGTTTTTT; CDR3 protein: CASSADPSALRGGNEKLFF
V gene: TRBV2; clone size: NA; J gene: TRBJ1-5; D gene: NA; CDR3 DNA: TGTGCCAGCAGGGACGGTACGAGGCCCCAGCATTTT; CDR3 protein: CASRDGTRPQHF
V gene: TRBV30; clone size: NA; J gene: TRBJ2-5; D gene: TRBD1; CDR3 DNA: TGTGCCTGGAGTCCTCGGACAGGGGGCTTGGGGGAGACCCAGTACTTC; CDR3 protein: CAWSPRTGGLGETQYF
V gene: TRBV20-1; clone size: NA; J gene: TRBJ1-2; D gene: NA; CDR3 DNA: TGCAGTGCTAGTGAATTCTATGGCTACACCTTC; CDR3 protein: CSASEFYGYTF
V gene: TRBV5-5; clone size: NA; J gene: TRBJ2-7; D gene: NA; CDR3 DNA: TGTGCCAGCATCACCTACGAGCAGTACTTC; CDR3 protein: CASITYEQYF
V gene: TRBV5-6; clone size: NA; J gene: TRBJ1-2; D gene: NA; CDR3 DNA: TGTGCCAGCAGCGCACCTGGGACACCTGGTGGCTACACCTTC; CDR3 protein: CASSAPGTPGGYTF
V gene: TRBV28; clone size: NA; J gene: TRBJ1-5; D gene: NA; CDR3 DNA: TGTGCCAGCAGTTTAGGCAGTTATCAGCCCCAGCATTTT; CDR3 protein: CASSLGSYQPQHF
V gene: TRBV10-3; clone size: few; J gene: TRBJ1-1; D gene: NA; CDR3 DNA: TGTGCCATCACCGCAGCCGGGAACACTGAAGCTTTCTTT; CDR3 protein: CAITAAGNTEAFF
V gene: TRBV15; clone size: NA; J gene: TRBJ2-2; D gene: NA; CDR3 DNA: TGTGCCACCAAGCGTCTCACCGGGGAGCTGTTTTTT; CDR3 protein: CATKRLTGELFF
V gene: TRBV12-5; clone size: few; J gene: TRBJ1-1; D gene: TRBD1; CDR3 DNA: TGTGCTAGTGGTTTGCCTCCAGCGGGGACAGGGTTGTCTGAAGCTTTCTTT; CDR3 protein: CASGLPPAGTGLSEAFF
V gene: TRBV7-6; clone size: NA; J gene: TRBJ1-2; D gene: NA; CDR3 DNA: TGTGCCAGCAGCTTAGCGACAGGCTATGGCTACACCTTC; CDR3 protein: CASSLATGYGYTF
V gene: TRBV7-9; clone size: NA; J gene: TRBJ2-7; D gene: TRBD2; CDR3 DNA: TGTGCCAGCGGCGGACTAGCGGGAGTTGTCGAGCAGTACTTC; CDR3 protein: CASGGLAGVVEQYF
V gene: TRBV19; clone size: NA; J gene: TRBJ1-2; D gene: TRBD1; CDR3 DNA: TGTGCCAGTAGTACCTTTTCCTTGTCTCCCCGCAGGGGGATTAACTATGGCTACACCTTC; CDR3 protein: CASSTFSLSPRRGINYGYTF
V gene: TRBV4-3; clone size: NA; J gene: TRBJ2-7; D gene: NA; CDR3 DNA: TGCGCCAGCAGCCCAGACAGGCTGTTTGGCTACGAGCAGTACTTC; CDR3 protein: CASSPDRLFGYEQYF
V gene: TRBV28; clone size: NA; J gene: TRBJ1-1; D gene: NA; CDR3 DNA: TGTGCCAGCGGCCCCCCTACTGAAGCTTTCTTT; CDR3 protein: CASGPPTEAFF
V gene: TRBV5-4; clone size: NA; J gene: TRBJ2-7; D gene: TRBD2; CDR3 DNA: TGTGCCAGCAGCTTGGACAGCGGGAGAATTTCTCGGTACGAGCAGTACTTC; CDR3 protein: CASSLDSGRISRYEQYF
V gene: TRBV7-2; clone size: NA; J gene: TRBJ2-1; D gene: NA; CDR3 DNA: TGTGCCAGCAGTATTCAGGCTGGCGCGGCGCTAGGGCAGTTCTTC; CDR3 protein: CASSIQAGAALGQFF
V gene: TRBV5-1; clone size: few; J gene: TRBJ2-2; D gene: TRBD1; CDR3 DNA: TGCGCCAGCAGCTTGGTAGGACAGGGGACCGGGGAGCTGTTTTTT; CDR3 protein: CASSLVGQGTGELFF
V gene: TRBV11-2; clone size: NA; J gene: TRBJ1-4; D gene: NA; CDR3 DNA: TGTGCCAGCAGCTTAGTTTATGAAAAACTGTTTTTT; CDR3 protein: CASSLVYEKLFF
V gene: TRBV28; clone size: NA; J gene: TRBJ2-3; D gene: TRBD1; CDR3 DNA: TGTGCCAGCAGTAGCTGGGGGACAGGGGAATTTACCACAGATACGCAGTATTTT; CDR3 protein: CASSSWGTGEFTTDTQYF
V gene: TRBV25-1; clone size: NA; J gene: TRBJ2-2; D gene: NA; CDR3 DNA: TGTGCCAGCTGTCACAGGGACACCGGGGAGCTGTTTTTT; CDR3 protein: CASCHRDTGELFF
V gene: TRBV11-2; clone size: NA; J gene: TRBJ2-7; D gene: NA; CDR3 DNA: TGTGCCAGCAGCCCCCCGGCCCCCGAGCAGTACTTC; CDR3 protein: CASSPPAPEQYF
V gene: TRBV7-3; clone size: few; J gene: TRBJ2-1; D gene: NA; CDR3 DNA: TGTGCCAGCAGCTTCGGCCGCCACCACAATGAGCAGTTCTTC; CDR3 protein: CASSFGRHHNEQFF
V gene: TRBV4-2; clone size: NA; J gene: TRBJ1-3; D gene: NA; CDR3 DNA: TGTGCCAGCAGCCAAGTGACCCTCGGCTCTGGAAACACCATATATTTT; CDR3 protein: CASSQVTLGSGNTIYF
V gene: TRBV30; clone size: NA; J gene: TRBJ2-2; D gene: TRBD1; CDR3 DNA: TGTGCCTGGAATAAAAACAGGGGAACGGGACCCGGGGAGCTGTTTTTT; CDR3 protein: CAWNKNRGTGPGELFF
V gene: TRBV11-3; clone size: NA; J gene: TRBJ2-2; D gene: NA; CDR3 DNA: TGTGCCAGCAGCGCAGCTAGTGTTGGATCCACCGGGGAGCTGTTTTTT; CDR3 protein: CASSAASVGSTGELFF
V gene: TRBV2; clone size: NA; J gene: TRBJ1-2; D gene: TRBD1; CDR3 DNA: TGTGCCAGCATAGACAGGGAAGGCTATGGCTACACCTTC; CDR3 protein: CASIDREGYGYTF
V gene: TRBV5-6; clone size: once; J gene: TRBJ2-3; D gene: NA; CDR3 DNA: TGTGCCAGCAGCTTGGGGGGTTTGGGCACAGATACGCAGTATTTT; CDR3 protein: CASSLGGLGTDTQYF
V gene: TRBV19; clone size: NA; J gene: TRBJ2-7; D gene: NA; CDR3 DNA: TGTGCCACCCGGGACGGGAGTTCCTACGAGCAGTACTTC; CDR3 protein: CATRDGSSYEQYF
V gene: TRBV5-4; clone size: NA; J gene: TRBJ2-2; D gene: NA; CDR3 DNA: TGTGCCAGCAGCTTGAGGCAGATCACCGGGGAGCTGTTTTTT; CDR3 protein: CASSLRQITGELFF
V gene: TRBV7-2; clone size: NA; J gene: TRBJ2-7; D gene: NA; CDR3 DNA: TGTGCCAGTTCTCTCTTCGCGGGAATGAACTACGAGCAGTACTTC; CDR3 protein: CASSLFAGMNYEQYF
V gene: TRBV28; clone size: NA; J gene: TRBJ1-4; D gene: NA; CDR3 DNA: TGTGCCAGCAGTTTAACGCGGGACGCAACTAATGAAAAACTGTTTTTT; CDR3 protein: CASSLTRDATNEKLFF
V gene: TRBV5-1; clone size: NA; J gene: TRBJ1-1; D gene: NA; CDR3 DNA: TGCGCCAGCAGCTTGGCTCCCAAGACAGGTAACACTGAAGCTTTCTTT; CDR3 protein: CASSLAPKTGNTEAFF
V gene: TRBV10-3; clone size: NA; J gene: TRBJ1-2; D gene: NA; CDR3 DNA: TGTGCCATCAGTGTTCAGGGAATTTTAGCCAACTATGGCTACACCTTC; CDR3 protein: CAISVQGILANYGYTF
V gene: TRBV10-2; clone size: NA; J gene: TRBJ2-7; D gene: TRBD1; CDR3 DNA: TGCGCCAGCAGTGAGGACAGGGTTGATGATTACGAGCAGTACTTC; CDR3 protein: CASSEDRVDDYEQYF
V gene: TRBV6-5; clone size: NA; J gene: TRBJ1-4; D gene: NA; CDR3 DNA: TGTGCCAGCTCCAGACAGGCCGCGAATGAAAAACTGTTTTTT; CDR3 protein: CASSRQAANEKLFF
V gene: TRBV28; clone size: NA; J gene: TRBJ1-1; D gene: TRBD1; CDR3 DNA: TGTGCCAGCAGCCCGGAGGGACAGGGTCTAGCTGAAGCTTTCTTT; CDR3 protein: CASSPEGQGLAEAFF
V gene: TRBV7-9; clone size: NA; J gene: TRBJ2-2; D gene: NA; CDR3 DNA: TGTGCCGTAAGGTGGGGGGACCGCACCGGGGAGCTGTTTTTT; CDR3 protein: CAVRWGDRTGELFF
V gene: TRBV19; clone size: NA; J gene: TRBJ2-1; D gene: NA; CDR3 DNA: TGTGCCAGTAGTATGGTAGACAATGAGCAGTTCTTC; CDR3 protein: CASSMVDNEQFF
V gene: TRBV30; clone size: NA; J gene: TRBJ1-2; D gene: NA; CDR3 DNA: TGTGCCTGGAGTGTATTAAACCTACCGAGTGGCTACACCTTC; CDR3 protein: CAWSVLNLPSGYTF
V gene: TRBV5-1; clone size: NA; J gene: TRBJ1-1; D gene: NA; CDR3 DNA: TGCGCCAGCAGCTTGGAGGGCGCGGGCGGGAGGGCTTTCTTT; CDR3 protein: CASSLEGAGGRAFF
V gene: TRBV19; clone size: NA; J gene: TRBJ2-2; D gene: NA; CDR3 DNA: TGTGCCAGTAAGGTAACGAACACCGGGGAGCTGTTTTTT; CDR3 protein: CASKVTNTGELFF
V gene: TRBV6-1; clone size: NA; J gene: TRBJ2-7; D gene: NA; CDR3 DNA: TGTGCCAGCACCTCGGAGGTTCCCTACGAGCAGTACTTC; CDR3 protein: CASTSEVPYEQYF
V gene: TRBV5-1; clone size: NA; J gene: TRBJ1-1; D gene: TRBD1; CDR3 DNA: TGCGCCAGCAGCTACAGACAGGGGAGCACTGAAGCTTTCTTT; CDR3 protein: CASSYRQGSTEAFF